These T cell receptor beta chains were read from a single sample in a study of OX40 agonist ivuxolimab in advanced cancers. Libraries were prepared by immunoSEQ multiplex PCR; TCRdb keeps only in-frame clonotypes and omits some of them. The sample holds around 67,000 clones, about 80% seen once. The sequencing here drew on CD4+ or CD8+ T cells sorted from blood, taken in a trial of the OX40 agonist ivuxolimab. These receptors all come from an adult with an advanced solid tumor such as melanoma, head and neck, liver or kidney cancer. Each CDR3 is given with its conserved first and last residue. The D gene is left open where the match is weak. Only part of the rows carry a size: once, few, many, or a class if the clone is expanded.

>-|-|TRBV19|TRBJ2-7
CASSGDRYYEQYF
TGTGCCAGTAGTGGGGACCGCTACTACGAGCAGTACTTC
>TRBD2|-|TRBV5-4|TRBJ2-7
CASSLIIAGGRYEQYF
TGTGCCAGCAGCTTGATAATAGCGGGAGGACGATACGAGCAGTACTTC
>-|-|TRBV5-1|TRBJ1-1
CASSSQGNTEAFF
TGCGCCAGCAGCTCACAGGGGAACACTGAAGCTTTCTTT
>-|-|TRBV5-1|TRBJ1-1
CASSLGLNTEAFF
TGCGCCAGCAGCTTGGGCCTAAACACTGAAGCTTTCTTT
>TRBD2|-|TRBV6-6|TRBJ2-3
CASTDGLAGFDTQYF
TGTGCCAGCACCGATGGACTAGCGGGGTTCGATACGCAGTATTTT
>-|-|TRBV18|TRBJ2-2
CASSPRTVANTGELFF
TGTGCCAGCTCACCAAGGACAGTCGCGAACACCGGGGAGCTGTTTTTT
>-|-|TRBV2|TRBJ2-5
CASSPTGAKTQYF
TGTGCCAGCAGCCCCACGGGAGCAAAGACCCAGTACTTC
>-|few|TRBV30|TRBJ1-1
CAWSVWGSTEAFF
TGTGCCTGGAGTGTATGGGGGTCCACTGAAGCTTTCTTT
>-|-|TRBV2|TRBJ2-5
CASSLETQYF
TGTGCCAGCTCTTTGGAGACCCAGTACTTC
>TRBD1|-|TRBV27|TRBJ1-2
CASSLNSGTGLGGYTF
TGTGCCAGCAGTCTAAACTCCGGGACAGGCTTAGGTGGCTACACCTTC
>-|-|TRBV4-1|TRBJ2-7
CASSQVARSDYEQYF
TGCGCCAGCAGCCAAGTAGCAAGGTCCGACTACGAGCAGTACTTC
>TRBD2|-|TRBV5-1|TRBJ2-1
CASTLRTSGSSYNEQFF
TGCGCCAGCACCCTTAGGACTAGCGGGAGCTCCTACAATGAGCAGTTCTTC
>TRBD1|-|TRBV18|TRBJ1-1
CASSPKTGVNTEAFF
TGTGCCAGCTCACCGAAGACAGGGGTGAACACTGAAGCTTTCTTT
>TRBD1|-|TRBV4-1|TRBJ2-3
CASSLGKGADTQYF
TGCGCCAGCAGCCTCGGCAAGGGGGCTGATACGCAGTATTTT
>-|-|TRBV5-8|TRBJ2-1
CASSLFGAGEQFF
TGTGCCAGCAGCTTGTTTGGTGCCGGTGAGCAGTTCTTC
>-|-|TRBV6-1|TRBJ1-1
CASRTGGMNTEAFF
TGTGCCAGCAGAACTGGGGGCATGAACACTGAAGCTTTCTTT
>TRBD2|-|TRBV4-2|TRBJ2-7
CASSRPLAGEYEQYF
TGTGCCAGCAGCCGACCACTAGCGGGAGAATACGAGCAGTACTTC
>-|few|TRBV2|TRBJ2-1
CASREPTSNEQFF
TGTGCCAGCAGGGAACCGACTAGCAATGAGCAGTTCTTC
>TRBD2|-|TRBV2|TRBJ2-3
CASVAGGPTDTQYF
TGTGCCAGCGTAGCGGGAGGGCCCACAGATACGCAGTATTTT
>TRBD1|-|TRBV10-2|TRBJ1-1
CASRTGYTEAFF
TGCGCCAGCAGGACAGGGTACACTGAAGCTTTCTTT
>TRBD1|medium-sized|TRBV5-4|TRBJ1-4
CASSLGQGGSNEKLFF
TGTGCCAGCAGCTTGGGACAGGGAGGATCTAATGAAAAACTGTTTTTT